This paragraph covers one T cell receptor beta chain sequence. These data are taken from a study of blood T cell repertoires in COVID-19. Study-level information: Samples representing acute and convalescent COVID-19 were sourced from the United States, Italy and Spain. PBMCs, B-cell-depleted T cells, or T cells provided the cDNA or gDNA that made up the material.

Sequencing used immunoSEQ multiplex PCR; TCRdb keeps in-frame clones, though not all of them. The sample records 210,000 or so clones, around nine tenths being singletons. V shed 5 bases, J shed 10 bases, and the junction held 15 bases outside the gene matches. This CDR3 has 14 amino acids. Looked up from germline, CDR1 is SQVTM and CDR2 is ANQGSEA. The chain is built from TRBV29-1 and TRBJ1-2, with 8 bases aligning to TRBD1. The TCR was taken from a woman between 40 and 55 years old who had recovered from COVID-19. The sequenced sample consisted of peripheral blood. This CDR3 reads CSVSPKTGEGAYTF. CDR3 in DNA: TGCAGCGTTTCCCCCAAGACAGGGGAGGGAGCCTACACCTTC.